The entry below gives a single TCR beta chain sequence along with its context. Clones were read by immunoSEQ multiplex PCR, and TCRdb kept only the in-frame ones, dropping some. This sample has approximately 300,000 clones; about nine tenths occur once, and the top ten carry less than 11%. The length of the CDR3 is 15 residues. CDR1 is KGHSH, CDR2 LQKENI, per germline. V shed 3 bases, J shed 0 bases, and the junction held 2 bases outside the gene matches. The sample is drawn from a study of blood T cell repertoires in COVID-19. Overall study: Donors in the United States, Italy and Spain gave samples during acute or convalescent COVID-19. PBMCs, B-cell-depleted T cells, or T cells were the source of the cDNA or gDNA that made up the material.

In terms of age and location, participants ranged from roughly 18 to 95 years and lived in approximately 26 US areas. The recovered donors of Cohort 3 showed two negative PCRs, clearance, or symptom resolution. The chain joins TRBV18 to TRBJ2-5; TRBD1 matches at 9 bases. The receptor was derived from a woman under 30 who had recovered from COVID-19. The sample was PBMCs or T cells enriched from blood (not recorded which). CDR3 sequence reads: CASSPGTGHQETQYF. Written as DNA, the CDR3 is TGTGCCAGCTCACCTGGGACAGGGCACCAAGAGACCCAGTACTTC.